Below, 16 T cell receptor beta chains from the same sample are listed, as sequenced in a study of blood T cells in healthy people across ages. A second roughly 7 to 11 cycle PCR used barcoded and J-beta primers. TCRdb passed the 5' RACE reads through MiXCR, listing each CDR3 protein once. The profile shows 1.5 million to 2 million distinct CDR3 sequences, approximately 30% of them singletons. The sample was blood. The receptors were gathered from a woman younger than 45 in good health.

A note on this clonotype: Mismatch with germline at one junction end may stem from a read error. The chain has TRBV30 and TRBJ2-7, with TRBD1 matching 10 bases. This CDR3 comprises 13 residues. In germline, CDR1 is GTSNPN, CDR2 SVGIG (reference sequence). DNA for the CDR3: TGTACCTGGGCAGGACAGGGGGGCTACGAGCAGTACTTC. Translating it yields CTWAGQGGYEQYF.

J is TRBJ2-3 and V is TRBV12-3 or TRBV12-4, with a tentative D call TRBD1 (6 bases). With 6 bases removed from V and 5 bases from J, the gap between germline ends came to 15 bases. The CDR3 covers 14 residues. The CDR3: CASRIQGRVDTQYF. As DNA, the CDR3 is TGTGCCAGCAGGATACAGGGCCGTGTAGATACGCAGTATTTT.

This clonotype turned up a few times. Given a much more abundant clone one base away, this may be a read error. This chain joins TRBV20-1 and TRBJ2-5, with 7 bases aligning to TRBD2. The end of the DNA aligns better with TRBJ2-7, so the J call may be wrong. Per germline, CDR1 DFQATT and CDR2 SNEGSKA (reference sequence). The CDR3 is 12 residues long. The CDR3 spells CSASLSGVEQYF. CDR3 in DNA: TGCAGTGCTAGTTTAAGCGGGGTCGAGCAGTACTTC.

This clonotype was detected many times. Here the CDR3 DNA reads TGCGCCAGCAGCACTTTCCTGGCAGCTGATGGCTACACCTTC. Translation: CASSTFLAADGYTF. The genes are TRBV5-1 and TRBJ1-2; D call uncertain. CDR1 SGHRS and CDR2 YFSETQ come from the germline V gene. The CDR3 is 14 residues long. V lost 4 bases and J lost 6, with 16 bases in between. Using reference TRBV5-1 and TRBJ1-2 for the parts outside the CDR3, the full variable domain is KAGVTQTPRYLIKTRGQQVTLSCSPISGHRSVSWYQQTPGQGLQFLFEYFSETQRNKGNFPGRFSGRQFSNSRSEMNVSTLELGDSALYLCASSTFLAADGYTFGSGTRLTVV.

The J gene is TRBJ1-2, the V gene TRBV20-1; 8 nucleotides align to TRBD1. The germline V gene encodes CDR1 DFQATT and CDR2 SNEGSKA (reference sequence). V trimming: 3 bases; J trimming: 3 bases; junction bases outside the gene matches: 6. The CDR3 covers 14 residues. CDR3 residues: CSASTGGEDYGYTF. The CDR3 nucleotides are TGCAGTGCTAGCACAGGGGGAGAAGACTATGGCTACACCTTC.

This clonotype was picked up a small number of times. The V gene is TRBV6-1, the J gene TRBJ1-2; D might be TRBD1 (6 bases). Trimming took 6 bases from V and 0 from J, leaving 23 bases between them. The CDR3 runs to 18 residues. The germline V gene has CDR1 MNHNS and CDR2 SASEGT. The CDR3 DNA reads as TGTGCCAGCAGCCCCCCGGAAGGCAGGGGAACCGCTAACTATGGCTACACCTTC. This gives the protein CASSPPEGRGTANYGYTF.

This clonotype appeared many times. In nucleotides, the CDR3 is TGCGCCAGCAGCCGCGAGGACAGGGGGACTAATGAAAAACTGTTTTTT. Protein: CASSREDRGTNEKLFF. The rearrangement joins TRBV4-1 to TRBJ1-4; 10 nucleotides align to TRBD1. This CDR3 region has 16 residues. The germline V gene has CDR1 MGHRA and CDR2 YSYEKL. V lost 4 bases to trimming and J lost 2 bases; unmatched junction nucleotides: 4.

Concerning this clonotype itself: At one boundary the junction diverges from the germline segment, which might be a read error. The chain has TRBV14 and TRBJ2-7, with 7 bases matching TRBD2. This CDR3 has 19 amino acids. The germline V gene encodes CDR1 SGHDN and CDR2 FVKESK. DNA of the CDR3: TGTGCCAGCAGCCAAGAAAGTAATGCGGGAGCGGTCTTCGTAAGGACCCAGCACTTC. It is translated as CASSQESNAGAVFVRTQHF.

Concerning this clonotype: A much more abundant neighbour one base away suggests this may be a read error. The J gene is TRBJ2-7, the V gene TRBV20-1; D unclear. Germline CDR1 and CDR2: DFQATT and SNEGSKA (reference sequence). CDR3 length equals 12 residues. V lost 4 bases, J lost 3 bases, and 10 bases lay in between. CDR3 DNA sequence: TGCAGTGCTAAAGGCCGTAACTACGAGCAGTACTTC. Protein product: CSAKGRNYEQYF.

The table lists this clonotype with a few counts. The chain is built from TRBV4-3 and TRBJ2-3; 12 nucleotides agree with TRBD2. Germline V gene lookup returns CDR1 LGHNA and CDR2 YSLEER. V gave up 1 base and J gave up 7 bases; unmatched junction bases: 6. This CDR3 contains 16 residues. This chain's CDR3 is CASSQVMTSGRYTQYF. In DNA, the CDR3 is TGCGCCAGCAGCCAAGTTATGACTAGCGGGAGATATACGCAGTATTTT.

In nucleotides, the CDR3 is TGTGCCAGCAGTGTTTTGAGAATGGATGGCTACACCTTC. This translates into CASSVLRMDGYTF. The chain couples TRBV2 to TRBJ1-2; the D is unclear. Between the trimmed V and J ends, which lost 4 bases and 6 bases, there was a span of 12 bases. This CDR3 has 13 residues. Germline CDR1 is SNHLY and CDR2 is FYNNEI. Based on the CDR3 plus reference TRBV2 and TRBJ1-2, the full variable domain is EPEVTQTPSHQVTQMGQEVILRCVPISNHLYFYWYRQILGQKVEFLVSFYNNEISEKSEIFDDQFSVERPDGSNFTLKIRSTKLEDSAMYFCASSVLRMDGYTFGSGTRLTVV.

This clonotype has more than one count but fewer than ten. The chain combines TRBV10-3 with TRBJ2-1; either TRBD1 or TRBD2 may fit D (5 bases each). The CDR3 length is 13 residues. Trimming cost V 6 bases and J 10 bases, with 16 bases left between them. CDR1 and CDR2 from the germline V gene are ENHRY and SYGVKD. The CDR3 spells CAIRGPGPQEQFF. The CDR3 bases are TGTGCCATCAGGGGGCCGGGACCCCAGGAGCAGTTCTTC.

This clonotype was seen repeatedly, ten times or more. The chain joins TRBV5-4 to TRBJ2-7, with D perhaps TRBD2 (5 bases). There are 15 residues in the CDR3. Germline-derived CDR1 and CDR2 are SGHNT and YYREEE (reference sequence). V was cut by 0 bases and J by 1 base, with 11 bases left in between. This CDR3 is CASSLVDRGSYEQYF. CDR3 DNA: TGTGCCAGCAGCTTGGTCGATCGGGGTTCCTACGAGCAGTACTTC.

In this sample, this clonotype turned up a few times. This chain joins TRBV28 and TRBJ2-5, with D perhaps given as TRBD1 or TRBD2 (6 bases each). Germline CDR1 MDHEN, CDR2 SYDVKM. V was trimmed by 3 bases and J by 2 bases, leaving 13 bases between them. The CDR3 consists of 15 residues. This CDR3 is CASSFLKGGQETQYF. The CDR3 coding sequence is TGTGCCAGCAGTTTTCTAAAAGGGGGGCAAGAGACCCAGTACTTC.

V gene TRBV6-5 combines with J gene TRBJ1-6; D is undetermined. The CDR3 has 13 residues. Between the trimmed V and J ends, which lost 0 bases and 10 bases, there was a span of 7 bases. CDR1 and CDR2 (germline): MNHEY, SVGAGI. The DNA for the CDR3 is TGTGCCAGCAGTTACTCTTATATGTCACCCCTCCACTTT. Encoded protein: CASSYSYMSPLHF.

This clonotype has at least ten counts. A read error may produce the germline difference seen at one junction end. The chain couples TRBV4-1 to TRBJ2-1, with 7 nucleotides matching TRBD1. This CDR3 has 13 residues. Looked up from germline, CDR1 is MGHRA and CDR2 is YSYEKL. The CDR3 DNA reads as TGTGCCAGCAGTCAGGTCAGGGGGAATGAGCAGTTCTTC. Encoded protein: CASSQVRGNEQFF.